The 31 T cell receptor beta chains below all came from one sample that was sequenced in a study of cytomegalovirus exposure and HLA in healthy donors (dated by TCRdb to the late 2010s). The library was obtained by the immunoSEQ multiplex PCR assay. For the multiplex PCR, a mixture combining 60 forward primers for TCR Vbeta segments and 13 reverse primers for TCR Jbeta segments was used. TCRdb holds this immuneACCESS table with in-frame rearrangements only. Some clones are missing; in checked studies, unresolved V genes explain under half, and the rest has no known cause. The sample table records about 180,000 clones; around 78% of these occur just once. The ten top clones hold 1.5% to 2% of the sample. Sequencing was carried out using PBMCs. Every receptor here comes from a man younger than 30 in good health and CMV-seronegative.

As DNA, the CDR3 is TGTGCCAGCTCACAGGGACATAGCTCTGGAAACACCATATATTTT. Its protein product is CASSQGHSSGNTIYF. This chain uses TRBV18 with TRBJ1-3; a possible D gene is TRBD1 (6 bases). V lost 4 bases to trimming and J lost 0 bases, with 10 bases between them. Germline CDR1 and CDR2: KGHSH and LQKENI. CDR3 length: 15 residues.

The chain is built from TRBV28 and TRBJ2-1, with D maybe TRBD2 (5 bases). CDR3 size: 12 residues. Trimming cost V 5 bases and J 10 bases, with 12 bases left between them. Germline V gene lookup returns CDR1 MDHEN and CDR2 SYDVKM. The CDR3 DNA reads as TGTGCCAGCAGTCTAGCTCTCGCAGAGCAGTTCTTC. Its protein product is CASSLALAEQFF.

This chain links TRBV5-1 with TRBJ1-1; no clear D. The CDR3 loop spans 15 amino acids. Deletions cut 0 bases from V and 1 base from J, with 10 bases between. The germline V gene encodes CDR1 SGHRS and CDR2 YFSETQ. CDR3 sequence (DNA): TGCGCCAGCAGCTTGGGCCGGACTGGGAACACTGAAGCTTTCTTT. It translates to CASSLGRTGNTEAFF.

The chain recombines TRBV6-1 with TRBJ2-3; D call uncertain. Germline V CDR1 and CDR2: MNHNS, SASEGT. The CDR3 is 11 amino acids. Trimming cost V 7 bases and J 3 bases, with 5 bases left between them. The CDR3 sequence: CASTLTDTQYF. The CDR3, as DNA: TGTGCCAGCACCCTTACAGATACGCAGTATTTT.

The chain employs TRBV18 and TRBJ2-7; D may be TRBD2 (6 bases). CDR3 length: 17 residues. Germline loops: CDR1 KGHSH, CDR2 LQKENI. The V gene lost 5 bases and the J gene lost 2 bases, with 22 bases spanning the gap. For the CDR3, the DNA is TGTGCCAGCTCATCGCAAAAGGATTTAGCGGCCCCCTACGAGCAGTACTTC. It is translated as CASSSQKDLAAPYEQYF.

The rearrangement uses TRBV6-1 and TRBJ1-1; no definite D call. The V gene's germline CDR1 is MNHNS and CDR2 SASEGT. The CDR3 has 14 amino acids. V was shortened by 5 bases and J by 0 bases, with 10 bases between the two germline ends. As DNA, the CDR3 is TGTGCCAGCAGTAGTGTGGCGGTGAACACTGAAGCTTTCTTT. Amino acids: CASSSVAVNTEAFF.

This chain links TRBV11-2 with TRBJ2-2; 12 bases agree with TRBD2. This CDR3 comprises 15 residues. Germline loops: CDR1 SGHAT, CDR2 FQNNGV. The ends lost 5 bases at V and 8 bases at J; junction bases unmatched: 6. In DNA form, the CDR3 reads TGTGCCAGCAGCCCGCGACTAGCGGGGGTTGGGGAGCTGTTTTTT. The encoded protein is CASSPRLAGVGELFF. Filled out from reference TRBV11-2 and TRBJ2-2, the complete variable domain reads EAGVAQSPRYKIIEKRQSVAFWCNPISGHATLYWYQQILGQGPKLLIQFQNNGVVDDSQLPKDRFSAERLKGVDSTLKIQPAKLEDSAVYLCASSPRLAGVGELFFGEGSRLTVL.

The genes are TRBV9 and TRBJ2-3; the match to TRBD2 covers 10 bases. The CDR3 loop spans 15 amino acids. Trimming took 4 bases from V and 6 from J; bases not matched to a gene: 8. CDR1 and CDR2 from the germline V gene are SGDLS and YYNGEE. CDR3 sequence reads: CASSRIAGGPDTQYF. The CDR3 DNA reads as TGTGCCAGCAGCCGAATAGCGGGGGGACCGGATACGCAGTATTTT.

The chain joins TRBV5-1 to TRBJ1-2; perhaps TRBD1 as D (5 bases). V lost 0 bases to trimming and J lost 6 bases, with 12 bases between them. CDR1 SGHRS and CDR2 YFSETQ come from the germline V gene. The CDR3 consists of 14 residues. The CDR3 DNA follows: TGCGCCAGCAGCTTGGATCTTCAAGGGGATGGCTACACCTTC. Encoded protein: CASSLDLQGDGYTF.

The rearrangement links TRBV5-5 to TRBJ2-7, with D possibly matching TRBD2 (6 bases). Germline loops: CDR1 SGHKS, CDR2 YYEKEE (reference sequence). The germline V and J ends were trimmed by 2 bases and 5 bases, with 8 bases remaining between them. The CDR3 totals 12 residues. The CDR3 bases are TGTGCCAGCAGCTTCTCTAGCGACGAGCAGTACTTC. It is translated as CASSFSSDEQYF.

The count of this clone is one. The J gene is TRBJ2-7, the V gene TRBV7-9; 8 bases fit TRBD2. The CDR3 is 15 residues long. CDR1 and CDR2 (germline): SEHNR, FQNEAQ (reference sequence). The trim removed 5 bases at V and 6 bases at J, leaving 12 bases unmatched. The DNA for the CDR3 is TGTGCCAGCAGCAATCCGGGAGGGCCCTACCGCGAGCAGTACTTC. This translates into CASSNPGGPYREQYF.

This clone was seen a few times. The chain uses TRBV30 and TRBJ1-1; D gene ambiguous. This CDR3 has 13 residues. Trimming left V 0 bases short and J 3 bases short, with 8 bases between. Looked up from germline, CDR1 is GTSNPN and CDR2 is SVGIG (reference sequence). This CDR3 is CAWSVLEYTEAFF. CDR3 coding DNA: TGTGCCTGGAGTGTACTGGAGTACACTGAAGCTTTCTTT. Full variable domain (outside the CDR3, taken from reference TRBV30 and TRBJ1-1): SQTIHQWPATLVQPVGSPLSLECTVEGTSNPNLYWYRQAAGRGLQLLFYSVGIGQISSEVPQNLSASRPQDRQFILSSKKLLLSDSGFYLCAWSVLEYTEAFFGQGTRLTVV.

The chain combines TRBV28 with TRBJ1-4, with 11 nucleotides matching TRBD1. CDR3 length equals 18 residues. Germline V gene sequence: CDR1 MDHEN, CDR2 SYDVKM. V was pared by 6 bases and J by 0 bases, with 9 bases of the junction left unmatched. The CDR3 DNA reads as TGTGCCAGCAGCTCCGGGACAGGGGGTATTGCAACTAATGAAAAACTGTTTTTT. This encodes CASSSGTGGIATNEKLFF.

V gene TRBV5-5 combines with J gene TRBJ1-5; possibly TRBD1 for D (6 bases). There are 16 residues in the CDR3. The V end lost 4 bases, the J end lost 0 bases, and 14 bases lay between the germline ends. Per germline, CDR1 SGHKS and CDR2 YYEKEE (reference sequence). In nucleotides, the CDR3 is TGTGCCAGCAGCGCGTCCGGGACATATAGCAATCAGCCCCAGCATTTT. Translation: CASSASGTYSNQPQHF.

In nucleotides, the CDR3 is TGTGCCAGCAGCGTAGTGCCCAGGGGTGTCGATACGCAGTATTTT. It codes for CASSVVPRGVDTQYF. The V gene is TRBV9, the J gene TRBJ2-3; perhaps TRBD1 as D (6 bases). The CDR3 contains 15 residues. Germline CDR1 is SGDLS and CDR2 is YYNGEE. Trimming pared 0 bases from V and 6 bases from J, leaving 14 bases between.

The chain uses TRBV1 and TRBJ2-6; TRBD1 is the table's D call, not checked against the DNA. TRBV1 is noted as a pseudogene. The CDR3 is 20 residues long. The chain's CDR3 is CTSSQEWPGGQSSGANVLTF. The CDR3 nucleotides read TGCACCAGCAGCCAAGAATGGCCCGGAGGACAGTCCTCTGGGGCCAACGTCCTGACTTTC.

This chain uses TRBV11-3 with TRBJ2-5, with TRBD2 matching 13 bases. CDR1 and CDR2 from the germline V gene are SGHNT and YENEEA. The CDR3 extends over 16 amino acids. V gave up 5 bases and J gave up 5 bases; unmatched junction bases: 8. CDR3 in DNA: TGTGCCAGCAGCCCAGCCGGGACTAGCGGGGAGGAGACCCAGTACTTC. Its translation is CASSPAGTSGEETQYF.

J is TRBJ2-7 and V is TRBV21-1; the table's D call TRBD1 went unverified against the DNA. TRBV21-1 is noted as a pseudogene. The CDR3 is made up of 14 amino acids. CDR3 amino acids: CASSKARDSYEQYF. CDR3 bases: TGTGCCAGCAGCAAAGCCCGGGACAGCTACGAGCAGTACTTC.

This clone was counted between two and nine times. The chain recombines TRBV7-6 with TRBJ2-2; 10 bases map to TRBD2. The V gene end was trimmed by 8 bases and the J gene end by 5 bases; junction bases not matched to a gene: 5. The V gene's germline CDR1 is SGHVS and CDR2 FNYEAQ. The CDR3 covers 14 residues. The CDR3 loop is CASLAGGGTGELFF. As DNA, the CDR3 is TGTGCCAGCTTAGCGGGAGGAGGGACCGGGGAGCTGTTTTTT.

V usage is TRBV7-6 and J usage is TRBJ1-5; D uncertain. V gave up 1 base and J gave up 4 bases, with 5 bases separating them. CDR1 is SGHVS and CDR2 is FNYEAQ in the germline V gene. This CDR3 is 13 amino acids long. The DNA of the CDR3 is TGTGCCAGCAGCTTAGGGGCGAATCAGCCCCAGCATTTT. It is translated as CASSLGANQPQHF.

The V gene is TRBV7-9, the J gene TRBJ2-7; a weak D match, TRBD1 (6 bases). The CDR3 extends over 14 amino acids. Germline CDR1 SEHNR, CDR2 FQNEAQ (reference sequence). Trimming stripped 5 bases from V and 1 base from J, with 12 bases between. CDR3 loop: CASSPADSSYEQYF. The DNA of the CDR3 is TGTGCCAGCAGCCCTGCGGACAGTTCCTACGAGCAGTACTTC.

The chain employs TRBV11-1 and TRBJ2-7; 10 positions agree with TRBD2. After removal of 0 bases from V and 3 bases from J, the junction contained 2 bases not matched to a gene. CDR1 is SGHAT, CDR2 FQDESV, per germline (reference sequence). The CDR3 extends over 15 amino acids. CDR3 coding DNA: TGTGCCAGCAGCTTAGCCCTAGCGGGGGTCTACGAGCAGTACTTC. Its protein product is CASSLALAGVYEQYF.

V and J are TRBV30 and TRBJ1-2, with 9 nucleotides matching TRBD1. CDR1 is GTSNPN, CDR2 SVGIG, per germline (reference sequence). The length of the CDR3 is 12 residues. V shed 2 bases, J shed 8 bases, and the junction held 3 bases outside the gene matches. As DNA, the CDR3 is TGTGCCTGGAGTCACGGACAGGGGGGCTACACCTTC. Amino acids: CAWSHGQGGYTF.

V usage is TRBV5-1 and J usage is TRBJ2-2, with 7 positions matching TRBD2. In germline, CDR1 is SGHRS, CDR2 YFSETQ. Trimming at V came to 0 bases and at J to 1 base, leaving 3 bases not matched to a gene. The CDR3 is 16 residues long. CDR3 amino acids: CASSLAIAGNTGELFF. For the CDR3, the DNA is TGCGCCAGCAGCTTGGCGATAGCGGGGAACACCGGGGAGCTGTTTTTT.

The chain couples TRBV19 to TRBJ2-2, with TRBD1 matching over 9 bases. The germline gives CDR1 LNHDA, CDR2 SQIVND (reference sequence). This CDR3 region has 16 residues. Unmatched junction bases numbered 8, after V lost 4 bases and J lost 5 bases. The CDR3 sequence is CASSSGDRVLTGELFF. The CDR3, as DNA: TGTGCCAGTAGTAGCGGGGACAGGGTGTTAACCGGGGAGCTGTTTTTT. The whole variable domain, filled in from reference TRBV19 and TRBJ2-2, reads DGGITQSPKYLFRKEGQNVTLSCEQNLNHDAMYWYRQDPGQGLRLIYYSQIVNDFQKGDIAEGYSVSREKKESFPLTVTSAQKNPTAFYLCASSSGDRVLTGELFFGEGSRLTVL.

This clone was counted once. The chain recombines TRBV30 with TRBJ2-1; 13 bases match TRBD2. The CDR3 totals 16 residues. CDR1 is GTSNPN and CDR2 is SVGIG in the germline V gene (reference sequence). The V gene end was trimmed by 1 base and the J gene end by 5 bases; junction bases not matched to a gene: 5. CDR3 coding DNA: TGTGCCTGGAGTGGGACTAGCGGGAGTATCCACAATGAGCAGTTCTTC. This sequence encodes CAWSGTSGSIHNEQFF.

CDR3 coding DNA: TGTGCCACCTCGGGCGGGGGGCGTAATGAGCAGTTCTTC. Translating gives CATSGGGRNEQFF. This chain connects TRBV27 to TRBJ2-1; TRBD2 matches 8 bases. This CDR3 has 13 amino acids. The junction had 9 bases not matched to a gene; V was cut back by 10 bases and J by 7 bases. Germline V CDR1 and CDR2: MNHEY, SMNVEV (reference sequence).

The chain has TRBV7-2 and TRBJ1-5; 7 positions agree with TRBD1. This CDR3 is 13 amino acids long. Germline V gene sequence: CDR1 SGHTA, CDR2 FQGNSA. J gave up 6 bases and V 5 bases, and 4 bases lay outside the gene matches. CDR3 loop: CASSPDRAQPQHF. The CDR3 DNA reads TGTGCCAGCAGCCCTGACAGGGCTCAGCCCCAGCATTTT.

The chain uses TRBV18 and TRBJ1-1, with 8 bases identical to TRBD1. The CDR3 totals 15 residues. CDR1 KGHSH and CDR2 LQKENI come from the germline V gene. V dropped 1 base and J dropped 3; count of bases not matched to a gene: 4. The CDR3 here is CASSPLGQGYTEAFF. The CDR3 DNA follows: TGTGCCAGCTCACCACTTGGACAGGGATACACTGAAGCTTTCTTT.

The chain carries TRBV6-1 and TRBJ1-5; D is possibly TRBD1 (5 bases). Trimming took 10 bases from V and 0 from J, leaving 10 bases between them. The V gene's germline CDR1 is MNHNS and CDR2 SASEGT. This CDR3 has 13 amino acids. For the CDR3, the DNA is TGTGCCACCGCACAGGTTAGCAATCAGCCCCAGCATTTT. Protein product: CATAQVSNQPQHF.

This clone was picked up a small number of times. The V gene is TRBV6-6, the J gene TRBJ2-1; 11 nucleotides agree with TRBD1. This CDR3 contains 14 residues. J gave up 6 bases and V 4 bases, and 2 bases lay outside the gene matches. Germline V CDR1 and CDR2: MNHNY, SVGAGI (reference sequence). In nucleotides, the CDR3 is TGTGCCAGCAGTTCCGGGACAGGGGGCAATGAGCAGTTCTTC. Protein product: CASSSGTGGNEQFF.